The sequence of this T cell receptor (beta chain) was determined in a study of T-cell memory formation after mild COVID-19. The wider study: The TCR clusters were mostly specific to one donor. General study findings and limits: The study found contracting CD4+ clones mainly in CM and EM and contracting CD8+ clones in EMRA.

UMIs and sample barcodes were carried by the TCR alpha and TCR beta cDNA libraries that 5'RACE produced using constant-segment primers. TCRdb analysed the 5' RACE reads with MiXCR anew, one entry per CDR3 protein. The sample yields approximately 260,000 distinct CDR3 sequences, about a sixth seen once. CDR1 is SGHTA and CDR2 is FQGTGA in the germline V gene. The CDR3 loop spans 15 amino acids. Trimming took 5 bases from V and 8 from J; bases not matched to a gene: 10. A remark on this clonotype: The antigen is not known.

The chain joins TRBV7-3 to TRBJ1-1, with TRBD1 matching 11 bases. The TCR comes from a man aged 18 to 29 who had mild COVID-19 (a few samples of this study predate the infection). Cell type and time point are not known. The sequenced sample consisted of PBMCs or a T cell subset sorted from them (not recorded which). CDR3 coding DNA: TGTGCCAGCAGCCCCGGGACAGGGGGAACCTCCGAAGCTTTCTTT. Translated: CASSPGTGGTSEAFF.